This paragraph covers one T cell receptor beta chain sequence. At one of its ends the junction is not consistent with the germline gene, which may arise from a read error. The data originate from a study of early stage breast cancer tumors. Profiled with immunoSEQ multiplex PCR; TCRdb holds only in-frame clones, not every one. The profile covers 25,000 to 35,000 clones, with approximately 84% appearing a single time and around 10% taken by the ten largest. The source material was blood. This receptor was identified in a person aged 45-60 years with breast cancer.

The CDR3 spells CASGQGGQIYTF. CDR3 bases: TGTGCCAGCGGCCAGGGGGGGCAGATCTACACCTTC. This rearrangement joins TRBV4-2 to TRBJ1-2, with 7 bases lining up with TRBD1. The V gene's germline CDR1 is LGHNA and CDR2 YNFKEQ. The CDR3 is 12 amino acids.